The T cell receptor (beta chain) under discussion was sequenced for a study of blood T cell repertoires in COVID-19. This CDR3 is 16 amino acids long. Germline V gene data show CDR1 as SGHRS and CDR2 as YFSETQ. With 0 bases removed from V and 3 bases from J, the gap between germline ends came to 13 bases. TCRdb keeps only in-frame clones here, not all; method: immunoSEQ multiplex PCR. The sample lists roughly 220,000 clones; around 86% were seen once. The chain combines TRBV5-1 with TRBJ1-3; D ambiguous. Specimen: PBMCs or T cells enriched from blood (not recorded which). The TCR comes from a woman aged 40-49 years with acute COVID-19. CDR3 DNA sequence: TGCGCCAGCAGCTTGGGCCTATCGGGTATTGGAAACACCATATATTTT. Translation: CASSLGLSGIGNTIYF.